This TCR beta chain was recorded in a study of technical replicates of blood from a few donors. Data came from immunoSEQ multiplex PCR; TCRdb stores just in-frame clones and leaves some out. The top ten hold about 9% of the sample, which has 12,000 or so clones, around nine tenths seen once. CDR1 SGHRS and CDR2 YFSETQ come from the germline V gene. V lost 0 bases and J lost 0, with 12 bases in between. The length of the CDR3 is 16 residues. The rearrangement links TRBV5-1 to TRBJ1-1, with D tentatively TRBD1 (5 bases). The TCR was taken from a human donor in good health. The source material was PBMCs. The CDR3 reads CASSLGVRDLNTEAFF. In DNA, the CDR3 is TGCGCCAGCAGCTTGGGGGTAAGGGACTTGAACACTGAAGCTTTCTTT. The full variable domain, its missing parts supplied by reference TRBV5-1 and TRBJ1-1, is KAGVTQTPRYLIKTRGQQVTLSCSPISGHRSVSWYQQTPGQGLQFLFEYFSETQRNKGNFPGRFSGRQFSNSRSEMNVSTLELGDSALYLCASSLGVRDLNTEAFFGQGTRLTVV.